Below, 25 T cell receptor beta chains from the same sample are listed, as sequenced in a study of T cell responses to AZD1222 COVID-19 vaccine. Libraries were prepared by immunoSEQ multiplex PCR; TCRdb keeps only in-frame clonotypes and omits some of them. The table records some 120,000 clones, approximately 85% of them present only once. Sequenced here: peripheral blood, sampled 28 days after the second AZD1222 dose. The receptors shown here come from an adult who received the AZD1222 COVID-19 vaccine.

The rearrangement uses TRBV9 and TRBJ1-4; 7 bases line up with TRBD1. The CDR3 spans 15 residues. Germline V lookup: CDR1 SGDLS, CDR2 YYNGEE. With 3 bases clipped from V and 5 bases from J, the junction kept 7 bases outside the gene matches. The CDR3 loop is CASSGPGTENEKLFF. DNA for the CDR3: TGTGCCAGCAGCGGGCCCGGGACAGAAAATGAAAAACTGTTTTTT.

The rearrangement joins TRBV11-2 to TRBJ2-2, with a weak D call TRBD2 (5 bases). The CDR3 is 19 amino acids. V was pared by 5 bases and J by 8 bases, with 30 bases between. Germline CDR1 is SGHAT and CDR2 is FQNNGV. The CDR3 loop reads CASSLLGYRTSSGLGELFF. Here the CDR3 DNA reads TGTGCCAGCAGCCTACTAGGGTATCGTACGTCGTCGGGTCTGGGGGAGCTGTTTTTT.

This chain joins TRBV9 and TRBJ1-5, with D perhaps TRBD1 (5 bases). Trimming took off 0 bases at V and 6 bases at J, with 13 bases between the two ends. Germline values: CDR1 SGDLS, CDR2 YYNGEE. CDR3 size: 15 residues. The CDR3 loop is CASSVGLGRGQPQHF. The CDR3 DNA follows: TGTGCCAGCAGCGTAGGACTAGGAAGGGGTCAGCCCCAGCATTTT.

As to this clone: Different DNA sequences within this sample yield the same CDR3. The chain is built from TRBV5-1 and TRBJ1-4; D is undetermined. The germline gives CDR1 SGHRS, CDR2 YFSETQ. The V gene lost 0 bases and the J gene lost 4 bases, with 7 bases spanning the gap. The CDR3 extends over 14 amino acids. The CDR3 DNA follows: TGCGCCAGCAGCTTGGGTGGCAGTAATGAAAAACTGTTTTTT. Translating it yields CASSLGGSNEKLFF.

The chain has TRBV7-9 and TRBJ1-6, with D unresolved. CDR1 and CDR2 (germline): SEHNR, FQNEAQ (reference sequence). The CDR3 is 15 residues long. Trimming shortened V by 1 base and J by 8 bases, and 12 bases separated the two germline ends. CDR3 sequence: CASSLGGGDYSPLHF. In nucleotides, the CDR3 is TGTGCCAGCAGCTTAGGCGGAGGAGACTATTCACCCCTCCACTTT.

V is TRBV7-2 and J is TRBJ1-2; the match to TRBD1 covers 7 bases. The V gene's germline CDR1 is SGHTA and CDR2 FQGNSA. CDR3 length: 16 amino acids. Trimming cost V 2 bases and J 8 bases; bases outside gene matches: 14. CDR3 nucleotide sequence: TGTGCCAGCAGCTTAACCTTACCGGGAGGGGGCGCGGGCTACACCTTC. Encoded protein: CASSLTLPGGGAGYTF.

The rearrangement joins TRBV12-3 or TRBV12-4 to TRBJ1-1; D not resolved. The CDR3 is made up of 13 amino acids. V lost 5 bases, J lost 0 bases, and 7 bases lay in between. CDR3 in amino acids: CASSRRLNTEAFF. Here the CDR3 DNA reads TGTGCCAGCAGTCGTCGTTTGAACACTGAAGCTTTCTTT.

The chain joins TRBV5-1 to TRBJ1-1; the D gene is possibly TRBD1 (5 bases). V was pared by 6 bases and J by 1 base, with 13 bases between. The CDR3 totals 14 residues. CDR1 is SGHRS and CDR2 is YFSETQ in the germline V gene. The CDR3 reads CASTPQGGNTEAFF. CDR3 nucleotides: TGCGCCAGCACTCCCCAGGGAGGGAACACTGAAGCTTTCTTT.

This CDR3 reads CASSEPGLAYNEQFF. CDR3 nucleotides: TGTGCCAGCAGTGAACCGGGACTAGCCTACAATGAGCAGTTCTTC. The chain joins TRBV6-1 to TRBJ2-1, with 8 nucleotides matching TRBD2. The CDR3 totals 15 residues. Per the germline V gene, CDR1 is MNHNS and CDR2 is SASEGT. The V and J ends lost 2 bases and 2 bases, in that order; junction bases with no gene match: 2.

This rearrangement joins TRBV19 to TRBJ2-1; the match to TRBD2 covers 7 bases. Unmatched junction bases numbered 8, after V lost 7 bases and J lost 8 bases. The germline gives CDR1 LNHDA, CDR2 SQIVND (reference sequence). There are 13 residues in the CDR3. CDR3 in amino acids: CASIGLGGDEQFF. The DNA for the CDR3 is TGTGCCAGTATTGGTTTGGGAGGGGATGAGCAGTTCTTC.

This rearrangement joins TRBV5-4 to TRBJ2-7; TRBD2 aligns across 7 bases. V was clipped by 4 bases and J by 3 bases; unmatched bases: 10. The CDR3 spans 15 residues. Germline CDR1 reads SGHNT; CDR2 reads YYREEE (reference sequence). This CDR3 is CASSPRGGGGYEQYF. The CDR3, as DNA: TGTGCCAGCAGCCCGCGCGGTGGGGGGGGCTACGAGCAGTACTTC.

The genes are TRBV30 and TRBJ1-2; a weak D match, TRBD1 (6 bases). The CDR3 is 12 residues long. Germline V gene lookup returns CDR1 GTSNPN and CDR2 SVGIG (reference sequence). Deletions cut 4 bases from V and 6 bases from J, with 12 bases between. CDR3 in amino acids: CAWTAGADGYTF. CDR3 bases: TGTGCCTGGACTGCGGGGGCAGATGGCTACACCTTC.

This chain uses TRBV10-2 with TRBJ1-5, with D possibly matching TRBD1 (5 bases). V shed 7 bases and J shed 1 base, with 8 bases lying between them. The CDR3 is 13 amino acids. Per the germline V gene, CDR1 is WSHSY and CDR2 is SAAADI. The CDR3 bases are TGCGCCAGCACCGGGGGAAGCAATCAGCCCCAGCATTTT. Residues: CASTGGSNQPQHF.

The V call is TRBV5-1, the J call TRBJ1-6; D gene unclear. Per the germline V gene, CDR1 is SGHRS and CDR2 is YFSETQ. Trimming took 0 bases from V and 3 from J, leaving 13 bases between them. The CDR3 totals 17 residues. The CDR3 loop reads CASSLGIGSGYNSPLHF. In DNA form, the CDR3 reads TGCGCCAGCAGCTTGGGAATAGGGTCAGGCTATAATTCACCCCTCCACTTT.

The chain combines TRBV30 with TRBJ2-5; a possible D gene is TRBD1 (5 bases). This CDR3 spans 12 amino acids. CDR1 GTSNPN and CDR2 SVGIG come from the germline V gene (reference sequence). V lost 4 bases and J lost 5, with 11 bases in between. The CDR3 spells CAWNPGQETQYF. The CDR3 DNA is TGTGCCTGGAACCCAGGGCAGGAGACCCAGTACTTC.

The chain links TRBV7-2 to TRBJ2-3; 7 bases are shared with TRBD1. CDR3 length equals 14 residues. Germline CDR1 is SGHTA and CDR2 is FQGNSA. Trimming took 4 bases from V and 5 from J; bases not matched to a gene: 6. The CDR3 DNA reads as TGTGCCAGCAGCTCGGGACAGTCAAGAGATACGCAGTATTTT. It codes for CASSSGQSRDTQYF.

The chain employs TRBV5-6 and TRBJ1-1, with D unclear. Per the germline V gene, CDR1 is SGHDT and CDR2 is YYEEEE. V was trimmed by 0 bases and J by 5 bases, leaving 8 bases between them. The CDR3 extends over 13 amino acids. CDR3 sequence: CASSLGQRTEAFF. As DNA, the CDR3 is TGTGCCAGCAGCTTGGGGCAGAGAACTGAAGCTTTCTTT.

CDR3 nucleotides: TGTGCCAGCAGCCATGGACCTAGCACAGATACGCAGTATTTT. It encodes CASSHGPSTDTQYF. V gene TRBV27 combines with J gene TRBJ2-3; D gene ambiguous. Trimming cost V 6 bases and J 0 bases, with 10 bases left between them. This CDR3 region has 14 residues. Germline CDR1 MNHEY, CDR2 SMNVEV (reference sequence).

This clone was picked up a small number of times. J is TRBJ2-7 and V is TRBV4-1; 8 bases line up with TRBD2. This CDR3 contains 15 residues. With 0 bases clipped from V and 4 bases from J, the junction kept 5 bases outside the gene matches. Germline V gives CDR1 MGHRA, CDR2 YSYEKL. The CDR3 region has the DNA TGCGCCAGCAGCCAAGAGCGGGGGGCGGCATACGAGCAGTACTTC. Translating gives CASSQERGAAYEQYF.

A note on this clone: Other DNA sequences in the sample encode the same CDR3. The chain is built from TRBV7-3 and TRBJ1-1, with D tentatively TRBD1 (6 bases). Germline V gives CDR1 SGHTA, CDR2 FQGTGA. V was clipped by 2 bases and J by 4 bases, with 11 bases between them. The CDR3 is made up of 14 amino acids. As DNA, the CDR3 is TGTGCCAGCAGCTTATCAGGGGCGGGCACTGAAGCTTTCTTT. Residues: CASSLSGAGTEAFF. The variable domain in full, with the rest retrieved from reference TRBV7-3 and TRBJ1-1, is GAGVSQTPSNKVTEKGKYVELRCDPISGHTALYWYRQSLGQGPEFLIYFQGTGAADDSGLPNDRFFAVRPEGSVSTLKIQRTERGDSAVYLCASSLSGAGTEAFFGQGTRLTVV.

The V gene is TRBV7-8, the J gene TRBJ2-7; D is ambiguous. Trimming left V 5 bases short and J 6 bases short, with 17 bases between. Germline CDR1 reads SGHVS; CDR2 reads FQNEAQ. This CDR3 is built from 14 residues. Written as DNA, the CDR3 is TGTGCCAGCAGCGGGTCAGACCCCTCTGGCGAGCAGTACTTC. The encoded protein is CASSGSDPSGEQYF.

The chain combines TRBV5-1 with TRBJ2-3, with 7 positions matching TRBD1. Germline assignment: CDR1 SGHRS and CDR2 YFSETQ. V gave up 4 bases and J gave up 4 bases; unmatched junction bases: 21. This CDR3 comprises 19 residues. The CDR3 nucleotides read TGCGCCAGCAGCGCGAGGACAGGTTTTGGGCCCGGCGCTGCAGATACGCAGTATTTT. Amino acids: CASSARTGFGPGAADTQYF.

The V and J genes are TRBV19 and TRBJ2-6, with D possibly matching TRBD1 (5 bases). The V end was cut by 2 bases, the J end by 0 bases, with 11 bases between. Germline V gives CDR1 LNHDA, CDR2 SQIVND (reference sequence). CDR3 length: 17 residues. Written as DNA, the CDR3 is TGTGCCAGTAGTATACGTCCCCAGGGCTCTGGGGCCAACGTCCTGACTTTC. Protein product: CASSIRPQGSGANVLTF.

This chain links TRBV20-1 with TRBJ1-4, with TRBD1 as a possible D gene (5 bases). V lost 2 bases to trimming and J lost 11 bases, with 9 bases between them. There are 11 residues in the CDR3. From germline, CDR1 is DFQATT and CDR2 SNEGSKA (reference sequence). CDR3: CSARSGGKLFF. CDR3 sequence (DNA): TGCAGTGCTAGATCGGGGGGGAAACTGTTTTTT.

The chain's CDR3 is CASSLTDTDTQYF. The CDR3 region has the DNA TGTGCCAGCAGCCTAACGGACACAGATACGCAGTATTTT. The rearrangement joins TRBV11-3 to TRBJ2-3; D remains unclear. The CDR3 loop spans 13 amino acids. Trimming stripped 5 bases from V and 2 bases from J, with 8 bases between. From germline, CDR1 is SGHNT and CDR2 YENEEA.